These 9 T cell receptor beta chains share one sample of origin, sequenced in a study of cytomegalovirus exposure and HLA in healthy donors. The assay was immunoSEQ multiplex PCR, and TCRdb's table has in-frame clones only and misses some. Of about 110,000 clones in the sample, about 85% were seen once. What was sequenced was PBMCs. These receptors were obtained from a woman aged 18-29 years in good health and CMV-seronegative.

This chain joins TRBV4-1 and TRBJ1-6, with 10 positions matching TRBD1. The CDR3 spans 18 residues. The V gene end was trimmed by 0 bases and the J gene end by 1 base; junction bases not matched to a gene: 3. Germline assignment: CDR1 MGHRA and CDR2 YSYEKL. This CDR3 is CASSQEGQGGSYNSPLHF. The CDR3, as DNA: TGCGCCAGCAGCCAAGAAGGACAGGGGGGGTCCTATAATTCACCCCTCCACTTT.

V is TRBV5-1 and J is TRBJ2-7; 9 nucleotides line up with TRBD1. The junction had 8 bases not matched to a gene; V was cut back by 1 base and J by 3 bases. CDR1 is SGHRS and CDR2 is YFSETQ in the germline V gene. The CDR3 has 16 residues. DNA for the CDR3: TGCGCCAGCAGCTTGACCCCGGGACAGGGCAACTACGAGCAGTACTTC. It specifies CASSLTPGQGNYEQYF. Filled out from reference TRBV5-1 and TRBJ2-7, the complete variable domain reads KAGVTQTPRYLIKTRGQQVTLSCSPISGHRSVSWYQQTPGQGLQFLFEYFSETQRNKGNFPGRFSGRQFSNSRSEMNVSTLELGDSALYLCASSLTPGQGNYEQYFGPGTRLTVT.

This clone appeared a few times. CDR3 residues: CASSVTAVGNTIYF. CDR3 bases: TGTGCCAGCAGTGTCACGGCGGTCGGAAACACCATATATTTT. The J gene is TRBJ1-3, the V gene TRBV2; D gene uncertain. Germline CDR1 reads SNHLY; CDR2 reads FYNNEI. V lost 4 bases to trimming and J lost 4 bases, with 11 bases between them. The CDR3 length is 14 residues.

This chain joins TRBV4-2 and TRBJ1-6; D is perhaps TRBD1 (5 bases). Per the germline V gene, CDR1 is LGHNA and CDR2 is YNFKEQ. Between the trimmed V and J ends, which lost 4 bases and 5 bases, there was a span of 12 bases. The CDR3 is made up of 15 amino acids. CDR3 DNA: TGTGCCAGCAGCCGGGGGGTAGTCAATAATTCACCCCTCCACTTT. It yields the protein CASSRGVVNNSPLHF.

This clone was seen more than once but under ten times. The chain uses TRBV30 and TRBJ2-7, with D possibly being TRBD1 (6 bases). V was pared by 4 bases and J by 2 bases, with 12 bases between. CDR3 length: 13 residues. Germline V lookup: CDR1 GTSNPN, CDR2 SVGIG (reference sequence). The chain's CDR3 is CAWTPGTTYEQYF. The DNA of the CDR3 is TGTGCCTGGACCCCTGGGACAACCTACGAGCAGTACTTC. The variable domain in full, completed from reference TRBV30 and TRBJ2-7, reads SQTIHQWPATLVQPVGSPLSLECTVEGTSNPNLYWYRQAAGRGLQLLFYSVGIGQISSEVPQNLSASRPQDRQFILSSKKLLLSDSGFYLCAWTPGTTYEQYFGPGTRLTVT.

The V call is TRBV5-1, the J call TRBJ1-2, with no clear D. This CDR3 is 15 amino acids long. V was pared by 0 bases and J by 8 bases, with 17 bases between. CDR1 is SGHRS and CDR2 is YFSETQ in the germline V gene. The CDR3 spells CASSLDRSLSGGYTF. As DNA, the CDR3 is TGCGCCAGCAGCTTGGATCGCAGTTTATCGGGAGGCTACACCTTC.

This clone is a singleton in its sample. The chain joins TRBV14 to TRBJ1-2, with TRBD1 matching 9 bases. Germline trimming cut 6 bases from V and 3 bases from J; bases unmatched to any gene: 5. Per germline, CDR1 SGHDN and CDR2 FVKESK. This CDR3 is built from 14 residues. The CDR3 nucleotides read TGTGCCAGCAGGAGGACAGGGGAAGACTATGGCTACACCTTC. Amino acids: CASRRTGEDYGYTF. The full variable domain, in which reference TRBV14 and TRBJ1-2 provide the parts outside the CDR3, is EAGVTQFPSHSVIEKGQTVTLRCDPISGHDNLYWYRRVMGKEIKFLLHFVKESKQDESGMPNNRFLAERTGGTYSTLKVQPAELEDSGVYFCASRRTGEDYGYTFGSGTRLTVV.

V usage is TRBV6-5 and J usage is TRBJ1-2; 10 nucleotides align to TRBD1. This CDR3 region has 14 residues. Germline CDR1 MNHEY, CDR2 SVGAGI. With 7 bases clipped from V and 8 bases from J, the junction kept 10 bases outside the gene matches. CDR3 region: CASTLRQGAGGYTF. The CDR3 DNA sequence: TGTGCCAGCACCTTACGACAGGGGGCCGGGGGCTACACCTTC.

This clone came up once. The gene calls are TRBV7-6 and TRBJ1-5, with TRBD1 identical over 7 bases. Trimming removed 1 base from V and 7 bases from J; junction bases left unmatched: 4. CDR3 size: 14 residues. Germline loops: CDR1 SGHVS, CDR2 FNYEAQ. CDR3 sequence (DNA): TGTGCCAGCAGCTTAGATAGGACAGGCCAGCCCCAGCATTTT. Protein sequence: CASSLDRTGQPQHF.